This T cell receptor beta chain was sequenced in a study of spatial heterogeneity in lung cancer. V dropped 6 bases and J dropped 0 bases, with 12 bases sitting between them. The CDR3 covers 15 residues. This clonotype came up many times. Its target is unknown. The time point was: sample taken at primary tumor resection. Whole-study findings and limits: It was found that expanded intratumoral alpha and beta TCR counts tracked tumor mutation counts.

TCRdb re-called the 5' RACE reads through MiXCR, storing one row per CDR3 protein. The data show over 10,000 distinct CDR3 sequences, under 6.5% seen once. This material consisted of lung tumor tissue, taken at surgery. This sequence originates from a male donor with early-stage non-small cell lung cancer. This chain joins TRBV12-3 or TRBV12-4 and TRBJ1-5; D possibly corresponds to TRBD1 (5 bases). For the CDR3, the DNA is TGTGCCAGCAGGGCTCAGGGAAATAGCAATCAGCCCCAGCATTTT. Translated: CASRAQGNSNQPQHF.